This TCR beta chain was identified in a study of blood T cell repertoires in COVID-19. Study-wide background: Sample material is recorded as cDNA or gDNA derived from T cells, B-cell-depleted T cells, or PBMCs.

The V segment lost 5 bases and the J segment 2 bases; nucleotides outside the gene matches: 1. Germline CDR1 reads MNHEY; CDR2 reads SVGAGI. The CDR3 has 13 amino acids. In the original analysis: Reference gene primer amplification in the assay estimated nucleated cell counts. The data were produced by immunoSEQ multiplex PCR, yet TCRdb's version contains in-frame clones alone and is incomplete. The V and J calls and clone size are taken from that table; D and trimming were inferred from the DNA. The top ten hold 13% to 15% of the sample, which has 180,000 or so clones, around four fifths seen once. Source material: peripheral blood. The chain combines TRBV6-5 with TRBJ2-7; 9 positions agree with TRBD2. This TCR was recovered from a woman between 65 and 79 years old with COVID-19, enrolled during active disease. CDR3 loop: CASSQREAYEQYF. DNA for the CDR3: TGTGCCAGCAGTCAGCGGGAGGCCTACGAGCAGTACTTC.